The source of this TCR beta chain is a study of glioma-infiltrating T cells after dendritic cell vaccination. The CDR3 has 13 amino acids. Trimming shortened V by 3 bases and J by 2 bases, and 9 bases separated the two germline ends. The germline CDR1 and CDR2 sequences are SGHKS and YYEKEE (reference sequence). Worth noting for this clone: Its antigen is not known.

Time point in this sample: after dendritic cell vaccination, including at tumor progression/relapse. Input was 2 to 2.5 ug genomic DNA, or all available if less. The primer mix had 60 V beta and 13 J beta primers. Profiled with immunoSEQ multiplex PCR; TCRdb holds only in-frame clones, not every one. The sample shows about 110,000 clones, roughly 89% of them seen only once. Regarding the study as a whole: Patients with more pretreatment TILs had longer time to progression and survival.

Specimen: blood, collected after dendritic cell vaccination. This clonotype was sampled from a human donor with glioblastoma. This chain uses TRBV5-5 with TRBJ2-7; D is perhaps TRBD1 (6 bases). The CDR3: CASSSDSTYEQYF. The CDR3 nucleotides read TGTGCCAGCAGCTCGGACAGTACCTACGAGCAGTACTTC.